This entry concerns a single TCR beta chain. Its antigen remains unidentified. This record belongs to a study of T cell responses to AZD1222 COVID-19 vaccine. Study-wide results and limits: Two AZD1222 doses significantly raised spike-specific TCR breadth and depth over controls. The repertoires were collected only after the peak T cell response. Donor demographics were predominantly white British with a female majority; clonal diversity may be underestimated.

CDR3 size: 14 residues. V lost 4 bases to trimming and J lost 3 bases, with 13 bases between them. CDR1 is LGHDT and CDR2 is YNNKEL in the germline V gene (reference sequence). Assay: immunoSEQ multiplex PCR; the TCRdb copy retains only in-frame clones and omits some. The table has around 78,000 clones, 75% to 90% seen once. Pooling covered second doses at about 4 or about 12 weeks. Sequenced material: peripheral blood, taken 28 days after the second AZD1222 dose. The sequence came from an adult who received the AZD1222 COVID-19 vaccine. The chain employs TRBV3-1 (or the pseudogene TRBV3-2) and TRBJ2-7; D is undetermined. CDR3 DNA sequence: TGTGCCAGCAGCCTGATTGATGGAAGCTACGAGCAGTACTTC. This codes for CASSLIDGSYEQYF.